This TCR beta chain was obtained from a study of T cell changes during pregnancy in multiple sclerosis. Germline trimming cut 4 bases from V and 8 bases from J; bases unmatched to any gene: 5. The CDR3 consists of 14 residues. Germline values: CDR1 SGHKS, CDR2 YYEKEE (reference sequence). Some clones are missing from TCRdb's copy, which holds only in-frame ones; the method was immunoSEQ multiplex PCR. The sample yields some 50,000 clones, about 90% seen once. The V and J genes are TRBV5-5 and TRBJ2-1; 11 nucleotides align to TRBD1. The specimen comprised peripheral blood, sampled in the first trimester of pregnancy. The receptor was isolated from a female donor in good health, enrolled as a control in a pregnancy study. The CDR3 is CASSRTGGGYEQFF. The CDR3 DNA follows: TGTGCCAGCAGCAGGACAGGGGGCGGCTATGAGCAGTTCTTC.